The sample holds a few counts of the clone carrying this T cell receptor (beta chain). Its antigen is unidentified. Germline V CDR1 and CDR2: DFQATT, SNEGSKA (reference sequence). V gave up 3 bases and J gave up 5 bases; unmatched junction bases: 3. CDR3 length: 13 amino acids. The sample comes from a study of T cells in Graves' hyperthyroidism and ophthalmopathy. Broader study findings: Researchers found most expanded thyroid clonotypes above 0.001 in blood as well. A 13 V-J signature model discriminated ophthalmopathy versus stable hyperthyroidism.

Authors of the study amplified TCR beta CDR3 regions from RNA transcripts. HTBI primers were the set used in a first-round RT-PCR of the TCR CDR3. TCRdb used MiXCR to reprocess the multiplex PCR reads, holding one entry per CDR3 protein. The sample holds more than 600,000 distinct CDR3 sequences, about 17% seen once. Stability of Graves' hyperthyroidism was defined as absent ophthalmopathy progression within 18 months. From 10 ml of fresh peripheral blood, PBMCs were isolated. The receptor was isolated from a man between 18 and 29 years old with Graves' hyperthyroidism. The rearrangement uses TRBV20-1 and TRBJ2-5; 10 nucleotides agree with TRBD2. The sequencing input was blood. The CDR3 DNA reads as TGCAGTGCTAGGCTAGCGGGAGCGGAGACCCAGTACTTC. Translating it yields CSARLAGAETQYF.